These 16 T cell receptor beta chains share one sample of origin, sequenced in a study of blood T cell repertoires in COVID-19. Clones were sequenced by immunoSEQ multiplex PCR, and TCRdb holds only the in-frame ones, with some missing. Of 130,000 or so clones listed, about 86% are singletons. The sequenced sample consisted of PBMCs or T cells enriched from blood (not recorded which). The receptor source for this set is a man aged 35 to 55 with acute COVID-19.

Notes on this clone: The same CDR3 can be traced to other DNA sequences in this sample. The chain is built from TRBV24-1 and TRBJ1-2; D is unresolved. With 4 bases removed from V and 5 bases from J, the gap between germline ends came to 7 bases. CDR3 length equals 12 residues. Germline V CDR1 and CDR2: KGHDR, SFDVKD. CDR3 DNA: TGTGCCACCAGTGACTCCGTGTATGGCTACACCTTC. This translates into CATSDSVYGYTF.

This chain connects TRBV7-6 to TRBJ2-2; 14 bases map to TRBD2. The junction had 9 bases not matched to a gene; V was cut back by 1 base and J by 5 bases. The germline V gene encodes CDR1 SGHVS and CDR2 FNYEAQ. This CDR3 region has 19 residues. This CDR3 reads CASSLGLPGLAGVTGELFF. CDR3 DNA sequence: TGTGCCAGCAGCTTAGGCCTACCGGGACTAGCGGGAGTTACCGGGGAGCTGTTTTTT.

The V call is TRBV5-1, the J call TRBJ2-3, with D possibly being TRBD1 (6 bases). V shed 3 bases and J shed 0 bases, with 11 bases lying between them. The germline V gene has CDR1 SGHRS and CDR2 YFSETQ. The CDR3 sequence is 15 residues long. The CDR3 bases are TGCGCCAGCAGCTCCGGACAGATTAGCACAGATACGCAGTATTTT. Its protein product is CASSSGQISTDTQYF.

The CDR3 sequence: CASSQGLAGVYEQYF. Here the CDR3 DNA reads TGTGCCAGCAGCCAAGGACTAGCGGGAGTATACGAGCAGTACTTC. The chain uses TRBV5-4 and TRBJ2-7, with TRBD2 matching 13 bases. There are 15 residues in the CDR3. The germline V gene encodes CDR1 SGHNT and CDR2 YYREEE (reference sequence). V shed 4 bases, J shed 4 bases, and the junction held 5 bases outside the gene matches.

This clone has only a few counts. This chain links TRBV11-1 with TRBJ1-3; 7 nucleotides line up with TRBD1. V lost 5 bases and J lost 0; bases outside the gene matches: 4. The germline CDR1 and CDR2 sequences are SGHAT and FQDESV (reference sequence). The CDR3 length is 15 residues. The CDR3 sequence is CASSAQGFSGNTIYF. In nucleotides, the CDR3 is TGTGCCAGCAGCGCACAGGGGTTCTCTGGAAACACCATATATTTT.

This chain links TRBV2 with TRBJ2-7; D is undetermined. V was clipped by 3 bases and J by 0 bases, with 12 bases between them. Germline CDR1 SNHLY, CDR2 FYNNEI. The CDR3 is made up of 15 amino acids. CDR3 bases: TGTGCCAGCAGTGAGCAGGCGATCCTCTCCTACGAGCAGTACTTC. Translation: CASSEQAILSYEQYF.

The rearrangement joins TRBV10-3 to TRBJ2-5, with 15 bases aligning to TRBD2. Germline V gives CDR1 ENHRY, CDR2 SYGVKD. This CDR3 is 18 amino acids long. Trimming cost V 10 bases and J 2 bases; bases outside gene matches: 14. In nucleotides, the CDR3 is TGTGCCACCAGGGGGAACGCGGGACTAGCGGGAGGTCAAGAGACCCAGTACTTC. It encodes CATRGNAGLAGGQETQYF.

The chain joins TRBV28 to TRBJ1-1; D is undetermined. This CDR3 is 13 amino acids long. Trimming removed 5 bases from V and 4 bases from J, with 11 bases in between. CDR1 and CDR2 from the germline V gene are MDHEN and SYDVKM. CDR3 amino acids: CASSPVPSTEAFF. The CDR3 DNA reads TGTGCCAGCAGTCCGGTCCCGAGCACTGAAGCTTTCTTT.

The chain's CDR3 is CASSFGGLGDTQYF. The CDR3 DNA is TGTGCCAGCAGCTTCGGCGGTCTGGGAGATACGCAGTATTTT. The J gene is TRBJ2-3, the V gene TRBV7-3; D uncertain. Trimming took 3 bases from V and 5 from J, leaving 12 bases between them. Germline V gene sequence: CDR1 SGHTA, CDR2 FQGTGA. This CDR3 is 14 amino acids long.

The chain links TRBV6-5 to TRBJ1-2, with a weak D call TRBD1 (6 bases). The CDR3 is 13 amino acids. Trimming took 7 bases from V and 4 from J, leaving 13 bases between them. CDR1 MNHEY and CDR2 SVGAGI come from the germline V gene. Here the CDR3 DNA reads TGTGCCAGCAAAAGGGACACTTCCTATGGCTACACCTTC. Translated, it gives CASKRDTSYGYTF.

The CDR3 coding sequence is TGCGCCAGCAGCCAAGAAGAGTCGGGGGGGGCCAGAAATGAGCAGTTCTTC. Protein sequence: CASSQEESGGARNEQFF. The chain carries TRBV4-1 and TRBJ2-1, with 8 bases matching TRBD2. The V gene end was trimmed by 0 bases and the J gene end by 7 bases; junction bases not matched to a gene: 11. Germline V lookup: CDR1 MGHRA, CDR2 YSYEKL. CDR3 length equals 17 residues.

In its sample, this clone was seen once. CDR3 in DNA: TGTGCCAGCAGCTTGACTAGCGGGGGTTACTACAATGAGCAGTTCTTC. It yields the protein CASSLTSGGYYNEQFF. The chain carries TRBV5-5 and TRBJ2-1, with 11 bases that match TRBD2. CDR1 and CDR2 from the germline V gene are SGHKS and YYEKEE (reference sequence). CDR3 length equals 16 residues. Trimming removed 1 base from V and 3 bases from J; junction bases left unmatched: 3.

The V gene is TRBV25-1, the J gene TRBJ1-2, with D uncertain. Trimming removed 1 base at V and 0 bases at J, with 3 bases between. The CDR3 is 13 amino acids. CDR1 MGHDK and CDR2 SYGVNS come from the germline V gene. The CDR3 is CASSEFANYGYTF. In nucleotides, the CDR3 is TGTGCCAGCAGTGAATTCGCTAACTATGGCTACACCTTC.

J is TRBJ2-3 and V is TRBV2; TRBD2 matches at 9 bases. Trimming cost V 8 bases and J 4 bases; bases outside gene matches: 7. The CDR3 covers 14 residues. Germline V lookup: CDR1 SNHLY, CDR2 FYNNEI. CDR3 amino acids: CASGRTSEADTQYF. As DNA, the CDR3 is TGTGCCAGCGGGAGGACTAGCGAGGCAGATACGCAGTATTTT.

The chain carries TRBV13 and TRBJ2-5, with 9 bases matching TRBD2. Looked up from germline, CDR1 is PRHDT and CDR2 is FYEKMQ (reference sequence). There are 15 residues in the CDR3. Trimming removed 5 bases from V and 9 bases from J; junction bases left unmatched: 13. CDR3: CASSMGTSRAGAQYF. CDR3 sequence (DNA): TGTGCCAGCAGCATGGGGACTAGCCGTGCCGGGGCCCAGTACTTC. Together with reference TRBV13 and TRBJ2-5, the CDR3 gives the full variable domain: AAGVIQSPRHLIKEKRETATLKCYPIPRHDTVYWYQQGPGQDPQFLISFYEKMQSDKGSIPDRFSAQQFSDYHSELNMSSLELGDSALYFCASSMGTSRAGAQYFGPGTRLLVL.

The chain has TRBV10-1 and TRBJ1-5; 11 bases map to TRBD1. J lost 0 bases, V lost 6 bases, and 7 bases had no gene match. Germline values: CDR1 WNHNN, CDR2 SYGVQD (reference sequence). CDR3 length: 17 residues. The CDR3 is CASSRDRGSNSNQPQHF. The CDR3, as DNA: TGCGCCAGCAGCCGGGACAGGGGGAGTAATAGCAATCAGCCCCAGCATTTT.